Below are 28 T cell receptor beta chains sequenced from a single sample in a study of Graves' ophthalmopathy and Graves' hyperthyroidism. TCR beta CDR3 amplification used RNA transcripts. Amplification began with first-round RT-PCR using HTBI primers, then second-round multiplex PCR was performed. TCRdb reanalysed the multiplex PCR reads using MiXCR and keeps one entry per CDR3 protein. Counted here are around 1,200,000 distinct CDR3 sequences, roughly two fifths occurring once; the ten biggest clones make up around 10%. Sequenced: peripheral blood or thyroid tissue (not recorded which). The receptors shown here come from an adult man with Graves' hyperthyroidism.

This clonotype was seen at least ten times. The chain uses TRBV30 and TRBJ1-5, with a weak D call TRBD1 (6 bases). CDR1 is GTSNPN and CDR2 is SVGIG in the germline V gene (reference sequence). V was cut by 2 bases and J by 3 bases, with 11 bases left in between. CDR3 length: 14 residues. This CDR3 is CAWSRDTYNQPQHF. CDR3 sequence (DNA): TGTGCCTGGAGTCGGGACACCTACAATCAGCCCCAGCATTTT.

The V and J genes are TRBV20-1 and TRBJ2-5, with TRBD2 matching over 10 bases. CDR3 length: 17 amino acids. V lost 5 bases, J lost 4 bases, and 16 bases stayed unmatched. From germline, CDR1 is DFQATT and CDR2 SNEGSKA (reference sequence). Here the CDR3 DNA reads TGCAGTGCTGCCCCGCTAGCGGGAGTGGTTGGAGGAGAGACCCAGTACTTC. As protein: CSAAPLAGVVGGETQYF.

The table lists this clonotype with many counts. The rearrangement uses TRBV7-8 and TRBJ2-2; TRBD2 matches at 8 bases. Unmatched junction bases numbered 13, after V lost 5 bases and J lost 11 bases. Germline V gene data show CDR1 as SGHVS and CDR2 as FQNEAQ. The CDR3 consists of 15 residues. CDR3 in DNA: TGTGCCAGCAGCCGGGGGGGGAACAGGCGTGGTGAGCTGTTTTTT. Translation: CASSRGGNRRGELFF.

This clonotype was seen at least ten times. V is TRBV2 and J is TRBJ1-1; tentatively, D is TRBD1 (5 bases). The CDR3 loop spans 13 amino acids. Germline CDR1 and CDR2: SNHLY and FYNNEI. Trimming took off 8 bases at V and 4 bases at J, with 14 bases between the two ends. DNA for the CDR3: TGTGCCAGCCGAGAGGGACGGATCACTGAAGCTTTCTTT. Translation gives CASREGRITEAFF.

This clonotype was detected many times. V and J are TRBV12-3 or TRBV12-4 and TRBJ1-5, with no clear D. V was shortened by 1 base and J by 1 base, with 11 bases between the two germline ends. This CDR3 has 16 residues. In nucleotides, the CDR3 is TGTGCCAGCAGTTTAGGTGGAGTCACCAGCAATCAGCCCCAGCATTTT. Amino acids: CASSLGGVTSNQPQHF.

This clonotype has just a few counts. The chain recombines TRBV2 with TRBJ1-2; D call uncertain. Germline assignment: CDR1 SNHLY and CDR2 FYNNEI. Trimming stripped 7 bases from V and 0 bases from J, with 15 bases between. This CDR3 is built from 15 residues. CDR3 region: CASNQETGANYGYTF. In nucleotides, the CDR3 is TGTGCCAGCAACCAAGAAACGGGAGCTAACTATGGCTACACCTTC.

This clonotype was counted many times. The chain links TRBV29-1 to TRBJ2-5; TRBD1 aligns across 8 bases. This CDR3 spans 13 amino acids. Germline V lookup: CDR1 SQVTM, CDR2 ANQGSEA. With V trimmed by 4 bases and J by 6 bases, 7 bases remained unmatched. The DNA for the CDR3 is TGCAGCGTTGTTCGGACAGGGACGAAGACCCAGTACTTC. Its protein product is CSVVRTGTKTQYF.

As regards this clonotype: The conserved final phenylalanine or tryptophan is absent from the CDR3, which likely points to a read error. No DNA is shown, since the ends of the CDR3 on it are uncertain; the CDR3 is the one TCRdb lists. The chain joins TRBV15 to TRBJ2-7. The germline gives CDR1 LNHNV, CDR2 YYDKDF (reference sequence). The CDR3 has 8 amino acids, counting both end residues. CDR3: CATSRDPM.

This clonotype was counted ten times or more. The V gene is TRBV7-2, the J gene TRBJ1-5; no reliable D call. Trimming removed 5 bases at V and 2 bases at J, with 10 bases between. This CDR3 contains 14 residues. The germline V gene encodes CDR1 SGHTA and CDR2 FQGNSA. The chain's CDR3 is CASSKLQGNQPQHF. In DNA form, the CDR3 reads TGTGCCAGCAGCAAGCTGCAGGGCAATCAGCCCCAGCATTTT.

At least ten counts were recorded for this clonotype. J is TRBJ1-1 and V is TRBV7-9, with 9 bases fitting TRBD1. The germline gives CDR1 SEHNR, CDR2 FQNEAQ (reference sequence). This CDR3 region has 17 residues. The junction had 10 bases not matched to a gene; V was cut back by 3 bases and J by 2 bases. CDR3 loop: CASSFPADRGKNTEAFF. The CDR3 DNA sequence: TGTGCCAGCAGCTTTCCCGCGGACAGGGGTAAAAACACTGAAGCTTTCTTT.

This clonotype was detected many times. The V and J genes are TRBV9 and TRBJ1-5; D ambiguous. V was cut by 0 bases and J by 7 bases, with 11 bases left in between. In germline, CDR1 is SGDLS, CDR2 YYNGEE. The CDR3 runs 14 residues. CDR3 DNA sequence: TGTGCCAGCAGCGTAGATAAGGTTGGGCAGCCCCAGCATTTT. Translated, it gives CASSVDKVGQPQHF.

Details on this clonotype: A single base separates this from a much larger clone, so it may be a read error. The rearrangement uses TRBV10-2 and TRBJ2-7, with D possibly being TRBD1 or TRBD2 (5 bases each). There are 13 residues in the CDR3. The germline gives CDR1 WSHSY, CDR2 SAAADI. The DNA of the CDR3 is TGTGCCAGCAGTCACGGGACGCACTGCGAGCAGTACTTC. It specifies CASSHGTHCEQYF.

The V call is TRBV29-1, the J call TRBJ2-7; a weak D match, TRBD1 (6 bases). This CDR3 is 15 amino acids long. The germline V gene has CDR1 SQVTM and CDR2 ANQGSEA. V was cut by 3 bases and J by 5 bases, with 20 bases left in between. CDR3 in amino acids: CSVESWARGNNEQYF. For the CDR3, the DNA is TGCAGCGTTGAGTCCTGGGCCAGGGGTAATAACGAGCAGTACTTC.

This clonotype was seen repeatedly, ten times or more. The gene calls are TRBV2 and TRBJ1-4; D perhaps matches TRBD1 (6 bases). V was cut by 8 bases and J by 0 bases, with 13 bases left in between. This CDR3 region has 15 residues. Germline CDR1 reads SNHLY; CDR2 reads FYNNEI. The CDR3 sequence: CASLTGVATNEKLFF. For the CDR3, the DNA is TGTGCCAGCCTGACAGGAGTAGCAACTAATGAAAAACTGTTTTTT. Supplemented by reference TRBV2 and TRBJ1-4, the full variable domain reads EPEVTQTPSHQVTQMGQEVILRCVPISNHLYFYWYRQILGQKVEFLVSFYNNEISEKSEIFDDQFSVERPDGSNFTLKIRSTKLEDSAMYFCASLTGVATNEKLFFGSGTQLSVL.

This chain links TRBV15 with TRBJ1-6; TRBD1 agrees at 7 bases. V lost 1 base and J lost 6; bases outside the gene matches: 0. Germline assignment: CDR1 LNHNV and CDR2 YYDKDF (reference sequence). CDR3 length equals 14 residues. CDR3 sequence reads: CATSRAGGNSPLHF. CDR3 sequence (DNA): TGTGCCACCAGCAGAGCAGGGGGTAATTCACCCCTCCACTTT.

The chain joins TRBV10-2 to TRBJ2-7, with 10 bases matching TRBD1. The CDR3 is 14 residues long. The germline CDR1 and CDR2 sequences are WSHSY and SAAADI. V gave up 4 bases and J gave up 6 bases; unmatched junction bases: 6. The DNA of the CDR3 is TGCGCCAGCAGTGCCGGGACAGGGGATACCGAGCAGTACTTC. Its translation is CASSAGTGDTEQYF.

The V gene is TRBV13, the J gene TRBJ2-3, with D maybe TRBD2 (5 bases). Germline CDR1 reads PRHDT; CDR2 reads FYEKMQ (reference sequence). The CDR3 runs to 15 residues. V lost 6 bases, J lost 4 bases, and 17 bases lay in between. The CDR3 sequence is CASRGRSKFPDTQYF. Here the CDR3 DNA reads TGTGCCAGCAGAGGGAGATCAAAGTTTCCAGATACGCAGTATTTT.

CDR3 in amino acids: CAISEGKGTYEQYF. CDR3 DNA: TGTGCCATCAGTGAGGGGAAGGGGACCTACGAGCAGTACTTC. The chain employs TRBV10-3 and TRBJ2-7; perhaps TRBD1 as D (5 bases). The CDR3 is 14 residues long. Germline V gene sequence: CDR1 ENHRY, CDR2 SYGVKD. V lost 2 bases and J lost 2, with 10 bases in between.

This sequence joins TRBV7-6 and TRBJ1-2, with 7 bases fitting TRBD1. Per the germline V gene, CDR1 is SGHVS and CDR2 is FNYEAQ. V shed 5 bases and J 4 bases; nucleotides not matched to a gene: 10. This CDR3 contains 15 residues. In DNA, the CDR3 is TGTGCCAGCAGCCGCGCGGGGACAGACCTCTATGGCTACACCTTC. It yields the protein CASSRAGTDLYGYTF.

Comment on this clonotype: At one of its ends the junction is not consistent with the germline gene, which may arise from a read error. The CDR3 bases are TGTGCCGCCAGCAGCTACAGGGTCCTCGGTGGCTACACCTTC. Its translation is CAASSYRVLGGYTF. The chain recombines TRBV15 with TRBJ1-2; D might be TRBD1 (6 bases). From germline, CDR1 is LNHNV and CDR2 YYDKDF (reference sequence). The CDR3 length is 14 residues.

This sequence joins TRBV2 and TRBJ1-1, with D perhaps TRBD1 (6 bases). The V gene's germline CDR1 is SNHLY and CDR2 FYNNEI. The CDR3 extends over 13 amino acids. The CDR3: CVRGGAGETEAFF. The CDR3, as DNA: TGTGTCAGAGGGGGGGCCGGAGAAACTGAAGCTTTCTTT.

There are a few counts of this clonotype. This chain connects TRBV6-6 to TRBJ1-6; D is perhaps TRBD1 (5 bases). V lost 0 bases and J 7 bases, leaving 10 bases between the germline ends. There are 15 residues in the CDR3. Germline V gene lookup returns CDR1 MNHNY and CDR2 SVGAGI (reference sequence). The CDR3 region has the DNA TGTGCCAGCAGTTACTCCGGGACGGCGAATTCACCCCTCCACTTT. This codes for CASSYSGTANSPLHF.

This chain links TRBV6-6 with TRBJ1-5, with TRBD1 matching over 10 bases. Unmatched junction bases numbered 5, after V lost 2 bases and J lost 7 bases. The CDR3 totals 15 residues. The germline V gene has CDR1 MNHNY and CDR2 SVGAGI (reference sequence). This CDR3 reads CASSYATGGRQPQHF. The CDR3 DNA reads TGTGCCAGCAGTTACGCGACAGGGGGCAGGCAGCCCCAGCATTTT.

This clonotype appeared once. A clone one base away is much larger, so this may be a read error. The CDR3: CASSLASRRPGEVFF. The CDR3 nucleotides are TGCGCCAGCAGCTTGGCCTCACGGAGACCCGGGGAGGTGTTTTTT. The chain is built from TRBV5-1 and TRBJ2-2, with D possibly matching TRBD2 (6 bases). This CDR3 spans 15 amino acids. CDR1 is SGHRS, CDR2 YFSETQ, per germline.

This clonotype was seen just once. The CDR3 spells CAIRKDTTYTEAFF. The CDR3 coding sequence is TGTGCCATCAGAAAGGACACTACCTACACTGAAGCTTTCTTT. The V gene is TRBV10-3, the J gene TRBJ1-1; TRBD1 might be the D (5 bases). From germline, CDR1 is ENHRY and CDR2 SYGVKD. CDR3 size: 14 residues. The V and J ends lost 6 bases and 3 bases respectively, with 14 bases between them.

This sequence joins TRBV29-1 and TRBJ2-5; 14 bases agree with TRBD2. In germline, CDR1 is SQVTM, CDR2 ANQGSEA. Germline trimming cut 4 bases from V and 1 base from J; bases unmatched to any gene: 11. This CDR3 is built from 18 residues. The CDR3: CSVVRTSGRRWGQETQYF. The CDR3 region has the DNA TGCAGCGTTGTCCGGACTAGCGGGAGGCGGTGGGGCCAAGAGACCCAGTACTTC. Full variable domain (rest looked up from reference TRBV29-1 and TRBJ2-5): SAVISQKPSRDICQRGTSLTIQCQVDSQVTMMFWYRQQPGQSLTLIATANQGSEATYESGFVIDKFPISRPNLTFSTLTVSNMSPEDSSIYLCSVVRTSGRRWGQETQYFGPGTRLLVL.

This clonotype was found once. The genes are TRBV7-2 and TRBJ2-1; no firm D call. Trimming took 1 base from V and 5 from J, leaving 6 bases between them. Germline V gene lookup returns CDR1 SGHTA and CDR2 FQGNSA. This CDR3 is built from 13 residues. This CDR3 is CASSLDSHNEQFF. The CDR3 nucleotides read TGTGCCAGCAGCTTAGACTCTCACAATGAGCAGTTCTTC.

Worth noting for this clonotype: The missing conserved phenylalanine or tryptophan at the end of this CDR3 makes a read error likely. V usage is TRBV10-2 and J usage is TRBJ1-1; 11 nucleotides match TRBD1. V lost 6 bases and J lost 6; bases outside the gene matches: 6. This CDR3 is built from 14 residues. CDR1 WSHSY and CDR2 SAAADI come from the germline V gene. The CDR3 is CASSLGQGAAEAFS. CDR3 bases: TGCGCCAGCAGCTTAGGACAGGGGGCCGCTGAAGCTTTCTCT.